This paragraph covers one TCR beta chain sequence. No antigen is known for it. Germline is not matched at one junction end, which may reflect a read error. The data originate from a study of blood T cells in healthy people across ages. Then a second PCR, running roughly 7 to 11 cycles, was carried out with a sample-barcoded 5' primer and a J-beta primer mix. TCRdb reprocessed the 5' RACE reads with MiXCR, giving one entry per CDR3 protein. The sample contains about 400,000 distinct CDR3 sequences, roughly half of which appear only once. Germline V gene sequence: CDR1 SEHNR, CDR2 FQNEAQ (reference sequence). The CDR3 loop spans 15 amino acids. General study findings and limits: Versus aged donors, long-lived donors had higher diversity and more naive CD4+ cells.

The receptor was derived from a man between 60 and 75 years old in good health. The rearrangement uses TRBV7-9 and TRBJ1-5; 7 bases match TRBD1. Sequencing was performed on blood. The CDR3 loop reads CASGLAGTDNQPQHF. In DNA form, the CDR3 reads TGTGCCAGCGGCTTAGCGGGGACAGACAATCAGCCCCAGCATTTT.